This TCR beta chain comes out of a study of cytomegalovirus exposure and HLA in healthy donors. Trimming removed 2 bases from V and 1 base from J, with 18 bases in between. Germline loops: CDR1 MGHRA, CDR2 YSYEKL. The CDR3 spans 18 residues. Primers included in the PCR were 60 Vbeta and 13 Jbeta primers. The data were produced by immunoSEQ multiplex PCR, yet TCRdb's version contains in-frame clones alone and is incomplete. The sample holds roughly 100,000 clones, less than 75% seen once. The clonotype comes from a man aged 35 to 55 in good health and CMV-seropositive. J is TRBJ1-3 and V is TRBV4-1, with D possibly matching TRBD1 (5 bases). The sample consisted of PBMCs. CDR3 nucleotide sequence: TGCGCCAGCAGCCAAATTCAGGGCGGTGGTTTATCTGGAAACACCATATATTTT. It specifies CASSQIQGGGLSGNTIYF.